The next 22 T cell receptor beta chains were all read from a single sample in a study of cytotoxic CD8 clonotypes in ibrutinib-treated CLL. Assay: immunoSEQ multiplex PCR; the TCRdb copy retains only in-frame clones and omits some. The sample holds approximately 150,000 clones; approximately 84% are singletons and the top ten take about 4.9%. Sequencing was performed on PBMCs, taken after 24 months of ibrutinib treatment. These receptor sequences come from a human donor with chronic lymphocytic leukemia.

The chain combines TRBV4-1 with TRBJ2-2, with D possibly called TRBD1 or TRBD2 (5 bases each). Trimming left V 4 bases short and J 9 bases short, with 18 bases between. Germline CDR1 reads MGHRA; CDR2 reads YSYEKL. The CDR3 has 15 amino acids. The CDR3 sequence is CASSREGPTGRELFF. CDR3 nucleotide sequence: TGCGCCAGCAGCCGAGAGGGCCCTACAGGCCGGGAGCTGTTTTTT.

About this clone: The junction does not match germline at one end; this may be a read error. This chain connects TRBV7-7 to TRBJ2-1; tentative D call: TRBD2 (6 bases). In germline, CDR1 is SSHAT, CDR2 FNYEAQ (reference sequence). This CDR3 contains 13 residues. The CDR3 spells CASSLDYNNEQFF. The CDR3 bases are TGTGCTAGCAGTCTGGACTACAACAATGAGCAGTTCTTC.

The chain combines TRBV4-1 with TRBJ1-2; the match to TRBD1 covers 7 bases. Germline CDR1 reads MGHRA; CDR2 reads YSYEKL. This CDR3 is built from 14 residues. The V segment lost 4 bases and the J segment 6 bases; nucleotides outside the gene matches: 8. The CDR3 nucleotides read TGCGCCAGCAGCCCAGGGGGGACCGCCCATGGCTACACCTTC. This sequence encodes CASSPGGTAHGYTF.

V gene TRBV6-1 combines with J gene TRBJ1-1, with TRBD1 as a possible D gene (5 bases). CDR1 and CDR2 from the germline V gene are MNHNS and SASEGT. V was shortened by 4 bases and J by 1 base, with 13 bases between the two germline ends. The CDR3 totals 15 residues. CDR3 protein: CASSAGVHENTEAFF. The CDR3 DNA follows: TGTGCCAGCAGTGCGGGGGTCCATGAGAACACTGAAGCTTTCTTT.

This chain joins TRBV19 and TRBJ1-5; the match to TRBD1 covers 12 bases. Germline CDR1 reads LNHDA; CDR2 reads SQIVND (reference sequence). The CDR3 extends over 16 amino acids. Trimming cost V 3 bases and J 7 bases; bases outside gene matches: 7. CDR3 DNA: TGTGCCAGTAGTATTGGTCGGGGGACAGGGGGCCAGCCCCAGCATTTT. Protein: CASSIGRGTGGQPQHF.

This clone was counted only a few times. The CDR3 reads CASSLLSGRYGYTF. The CDR3 nucleotides are TGTGCCAGCAGTCTCCTTTCGGGGCGGTATGGCTACACCTTC. The chain couples TRBV7-9 to TRBJ1-2; a possible D gene is TRBD1 (5 bases). The germline gives CDR1 SEHNR, CDR2 FQNEAQ (reference sequence). The CDR3 has 14 residues. Trimming pared 6 bases from V and 5 bases from J, leaving 16 bases between.

The chain is built from TRBV7-2 and TRBJ1-1; D is unclear. V was shortened by 2 bases and J by 0 bases, with 10 bases between the two germline ends. Germline assignment: CDR1 SGHTA and CDR2 FQGNSA. The CDR3 has 15 amino acids. This chain's CDR3 is CASSLQTSMNTEAFF. For the CDR3, the DNA is TGTGCCAGCAGCTTACAGACAAGTATGAACACTGAAGCTTTCTTT.

This chain connects TRBV5-5 to TRBJ2-7; D is ambiguous. V was cut by 0 bases and J by 4 bases, with 14 bases left in between. The CDR3 consists of 15 residues. Germline V gene lookup returns CDR1 SGHKS and CDR2 YYEKEE (reference sequence). The CDR3 sequence: CASSLALGEIYEQYF. The DNA of the CDR3 is TGTGCCAGCAGCTTGGCCCTAGGCGAAATATACGAGCAGTACTTC.

The J gene is TRBJ2-1, the V gene TRBV4-2; maybe TRBD2 (6 bases). The CDR3 is 16 amino acids. V lost 1 base and J 1 base, leaving 11 bases between the germline ends. Germline V gene data show CDR1 as LGHNA and CDR2 as YNFKEQ. CDR3 coding DNA: TGTGCCAGCAGCCAAGGCGGGGTAGGGTCCTACAATGAGCAGTTCTTC. Amino acids: CASSQGGVGSYNEQFF.

The chain combines TRBV9 with TRBJ1-2, with D hard to call. Germline loops: CDR1 SGDLS, CDR2 YYNGEE. The CDR3 runs to 13 residues. Between the trimmed V and J ends, which lost 2 bases and 3 bases, there was a span of 8 bases. The CDR3 sequence is CASSVAEDYGYTF. The CDR3 nucleotides are TGTGCCAGCAGCGTGGCCGAGGACTATGGCTACACCTTC.

This clone was seen a single time. The chain carries TRBV6-5 and TRBJ2-3; D is unresolved. The V end was cut by 6 bases, the J end by 6 bases, with 7 bases between. CDR1 MNHEY and CDR2 SVGAGI come from the germline V gene. This CDR3 has 11 residues. The CDR3 region is CASRSKDTQYF. The CDR3, as DNA: TGTGCCAGCAGATCCAAGGATACGCAGTATTTT.

V usage is TRBV5-1 and J usage is TRBJ1-2, with TRBD1 as a possible D gene (5 bases). The germline V gene encodes CDR1 SGHRS and CDR2 YFSETQ. V was clipped by 2 bases and J by 2 bases, with 7 bases between them. The CDR3 contains 13 residues. CDR3 amino acids: CASSFDSNYGYTF. CDR3 in DNA: TGCGCCAGCAGCTTCGACAGCAACTATGGCTACACCTTC.

The rearrangement uses TRBV7-2 and TRBJ1-5, with 8 bases fitting TRBD1. The V gene's germline CDR1 is SGHTA and CDR2 FQGNSA. The CDR3 loop spans 15 amino acids. J gave up 6 bases and V 2 bases, and 6 bases lay outside the gene matches. CDR3 sequence reads: CASSLQQGGGQPQHF. CDR3 DNA: TGTGCCAGCAGCTTACAACAGGGGGGCGGTCAGCCCCAGCATTTT. Variable domain in full (rest from reference TRBV7-2 and TRBJ1-5): GAGVSQSPSNKVTEKGKDVELRCDPISGHTALYWYRQSLGQGLEFLIYFQGNSAPDKSGLPSDRFSAERTGGSVSTLTIQRTQQEDSAVYLCASSLQQGGGQPQHFGDGTRLSIL.

This clone was recorded only once. The chain joins TRBV27 to TRBJ2-7, with no clear D. CDR3 length equals 13 residues. The germline V gene has CDR1 MNHEY and CDR2 SMNVEV (reference sequence). The V gene lost 3 bases and the J gene lost 2 bases, with 8 bases spanning the gap. The CDR3 DNA reads TGTGCCAGCAGTTTTTCGCAGCCCTACGAGCAGTACTTC. Its translation: CASSFSQPYEQYF.

This chain links TRBV11-3 with TRBJ1-1, with 8 bases aligning to TRBD1. The CDR3 is 14 residues long. Unmatched junction bases numbered 2, after V lost 5 bases and J lost 0 bases. CDR1 and CDR2 (germline): SGHNT, YENEEA. The DNA for the CDR3 is TGTGCCAGCAGCAAGGACAGGGTGAACACTGAAGCTTTCTTT. Protein product: CASSKDRVNTEAFF.

The chain joins TRBV5-5 to TRBJ1-2, with 9 nucleotides matching TRBD1. The CDR3 loop spans 16 amino acids. Per the germline V gene, CDR1 is SGHKS and CDR2 is YYEKEE (reference sequence). V was pared by 4 bases and J by 4 bases, with 11 bases of the junction left unmatched. CDR3 DNA sequence: TGTGCCAGCAGCGTCAGTACCGGGACAGGGTCCTATGGCTACACCTTC. Its protein product is CASSVSTGTGSYGYTF. Combining the CDR3 with reference TRBV5-5 and TRBJ1-2 gives the whole variable domain DAGVTQSPTHLIKTRGQQVTLRCSPISGHKSVSWYQQVLGQGPQFIFQYYEKEERGRGNFPDRFSARQFPNYSSELNVNALLLGDSALYLCASSVSTGTGSYGYTFGSGTRLTVV.

This chain connects TRBV7-2 to TRBJ2-3; TRBD2 agrees at 13 bases. Looked up from germline, CDR1 is SGHTA and CDR2 is FQGNSA. The CDR3 runs to 18 residues. J was trimmed by 4 bases and V by 1 base; bases with no gene match: 8. Written as DNA, the CDR3 is TGTGCCAGCAGCTTAGATTTACTAGCGGGAGGGCCGGCAGATACGCAGTATTTT. Protein: CASSLDLLAGGPADTQYF.

The V call is TRBV5-5, the J call TRBJ1-3; no definite D call. V gave up 4 bases and J gave up 0 bases, with 14 bases separating them. The CDR3 contains 16 residues. From germline, CDR1 is SGHKS and CDR2 YYEKEE (reference sequence). DNA of the CDR3: TGTGCCAGCAGCGGTTTAGGCCTAAACTCTGGAAACACCATATATTTT. Translating gives CASSGLGLNSGNTIYF.

The chain joins TRBV4-1 to TRBJ1-5; maybe TRBD1 (5 bases). V shed 1 base and J shed 3 bases, with 22 bases lying between them. The CDR3 consists of 19 residues. Germline CDR1 MGHRA, CDR2 YSYEKL. CDR3 bases: TGCGCCAGCAGCCAAGCCGGAAGGGGCGAGGCCCTAGACAATCAGCCCCAGCATTTT. Translating gives CASSQAGRGEALDNQPQHF.

The V and J genes are TRBV5-1 and TRBJ2-1; D is perhaps TRBD1 (6 bases). Trimming cost V 0 bases and J 3 bases, with 13 bases left between them. Germline V gene lookup returns CDR1 SGHRS and CDR2 YFSETQ. The CDR3 is 16 residues long. This CDR3 is CASSLDGQSFYNEQFF. The CDR3 region has the DNA TGCGCCAGCAGCTTGGATGGACAGAGCTTCTACAATGAGCAGTTCTTC.

This clone was observed once. The rearrangement uses TRBV7-9 and TRBJ1-1; 9 bases map to TRBD1. CDR1 and CDR2 (germline): SEHNR, FQNEAQ (reference sequence). The CDR3 contains 13 residues. Trimming removed 8 bases from V and 1 base from J; junction bases left unmatched: 2. As DNA, the CDR3 is TGTGCCAGCCAGGGACAGGGGAACACTGAAGCTTTCTTT. It yields the protein CASQGQGNTEAFF.

The chain carries TRBV12-5 and TRBJ2-5, with TRBD1 matching 11 bases. The V and J ends lost 5 bases and 4 bases, in that order; junction bases with no gene match: 3. Germline CDR1 LGHNT, CDR2 FRNRAP. This CDR3 has 14 residues. Here the CDR3 DNA reads TGTGCTAGTGGTACGGGACAGGGGGTAGAGACCCAGTACTTC. Its translation: CASGTGQGVETQYF.